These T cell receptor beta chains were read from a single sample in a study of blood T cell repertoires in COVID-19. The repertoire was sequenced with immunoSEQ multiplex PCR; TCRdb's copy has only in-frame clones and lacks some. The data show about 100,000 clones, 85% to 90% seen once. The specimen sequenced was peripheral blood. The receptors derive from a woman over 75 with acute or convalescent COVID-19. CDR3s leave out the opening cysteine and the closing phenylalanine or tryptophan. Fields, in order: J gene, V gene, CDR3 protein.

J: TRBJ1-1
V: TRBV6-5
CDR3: ASIKGGTEAF

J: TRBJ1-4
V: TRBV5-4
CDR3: ASSSRDRGQEKLF

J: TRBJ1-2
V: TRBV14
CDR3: ASSPTTVYGYT

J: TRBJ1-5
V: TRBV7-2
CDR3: ASSSRQGTQPQH

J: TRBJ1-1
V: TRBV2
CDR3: ASSRQGMGAF

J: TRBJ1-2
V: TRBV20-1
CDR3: SARASDGYT

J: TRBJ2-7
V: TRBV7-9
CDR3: ASTTDSNRQY

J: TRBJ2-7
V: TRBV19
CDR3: ASRETGSPLYEQY

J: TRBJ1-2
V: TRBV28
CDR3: ASGGQGNYGYT

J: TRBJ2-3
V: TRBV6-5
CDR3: ASRRLAGSTDTQY

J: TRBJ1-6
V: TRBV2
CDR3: ASSGGGVFNSPLH

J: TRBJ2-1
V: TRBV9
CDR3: ASSVLGAPHEQF

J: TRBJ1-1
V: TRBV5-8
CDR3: ASSLVIREMNTEAF

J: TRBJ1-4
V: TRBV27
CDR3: ASSFGGRGEKLF

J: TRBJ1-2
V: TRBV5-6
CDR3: ASSLPGGYGYT